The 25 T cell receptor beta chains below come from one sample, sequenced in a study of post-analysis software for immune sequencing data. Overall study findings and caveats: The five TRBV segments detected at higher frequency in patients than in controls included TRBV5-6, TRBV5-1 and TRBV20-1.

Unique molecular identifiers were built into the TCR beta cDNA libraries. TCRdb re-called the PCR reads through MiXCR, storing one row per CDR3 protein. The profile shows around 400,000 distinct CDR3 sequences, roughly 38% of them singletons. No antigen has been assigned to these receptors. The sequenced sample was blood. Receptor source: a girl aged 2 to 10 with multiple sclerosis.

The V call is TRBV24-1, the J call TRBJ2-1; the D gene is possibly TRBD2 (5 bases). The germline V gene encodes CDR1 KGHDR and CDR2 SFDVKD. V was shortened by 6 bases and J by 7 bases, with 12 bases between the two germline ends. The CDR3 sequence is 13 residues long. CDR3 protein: CATSTRRYNEQFF. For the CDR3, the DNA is TGTGCCACCAGTACTAGAAGATATAATGAGCAGTTCTTC.

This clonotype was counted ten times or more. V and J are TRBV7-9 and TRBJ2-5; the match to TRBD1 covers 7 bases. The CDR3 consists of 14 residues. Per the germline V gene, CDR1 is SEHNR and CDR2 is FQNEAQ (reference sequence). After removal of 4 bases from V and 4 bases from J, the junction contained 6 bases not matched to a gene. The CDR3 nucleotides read TGTGCCAGCAGCTGGGACAGCCTCGGAGAGACCCAGTACTTC. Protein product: CASSWDSLGETQYF.

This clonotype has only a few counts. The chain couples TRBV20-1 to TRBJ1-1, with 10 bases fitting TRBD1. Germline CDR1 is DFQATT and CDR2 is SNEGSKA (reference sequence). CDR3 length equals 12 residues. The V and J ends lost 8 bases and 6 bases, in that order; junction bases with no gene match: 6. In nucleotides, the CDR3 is TGCAGTAGGGACAGGGGAATCCCTGAAGCTTTCTTT. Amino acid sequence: CSRDRGIPEAFF.

This CDR3 is CASSHYRGENTEAFF. The CDR3 bases are TGCGCCAGCAGCCACTACAGGGGGGAGAACACTGAAGCTTTCTTT. The V and J genes are TRBV5-1 and TRBJ1-1, with 8 positions matching TRBD1. With 4 bases clipped from V and 1 base from J, the junction kept 6 bases outside the gene matches. CDR1 and CDR2 from the germline V gene are SGHRS and YFSETQ. The CDR3 sequence is 15 residues long.

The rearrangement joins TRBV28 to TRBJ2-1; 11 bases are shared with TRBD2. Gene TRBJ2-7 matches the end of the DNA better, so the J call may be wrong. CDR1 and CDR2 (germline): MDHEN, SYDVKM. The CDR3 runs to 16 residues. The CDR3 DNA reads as TGTGCCAGCAGTGAACCACTCATTGGGACTAGCGGTGAGCAGTACTTC. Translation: CASSEPLIGTSGEQYF.

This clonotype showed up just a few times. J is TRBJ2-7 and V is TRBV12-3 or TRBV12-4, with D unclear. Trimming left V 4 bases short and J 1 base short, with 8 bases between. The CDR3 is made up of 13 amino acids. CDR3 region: CASSSASSYEQYF. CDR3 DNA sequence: TGTGCCAGCAGTTCGGCCTCATCCTACGAGCAGTACTTC.

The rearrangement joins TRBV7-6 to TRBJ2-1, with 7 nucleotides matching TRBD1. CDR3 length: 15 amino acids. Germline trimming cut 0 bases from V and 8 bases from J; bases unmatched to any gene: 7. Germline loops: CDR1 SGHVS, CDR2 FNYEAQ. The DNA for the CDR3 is TGTGCCAGCAGCTTAGCTCGAGGGGGCTTGGATGAGCAGTTCTTC. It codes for CASSLARGGLDEQFF.

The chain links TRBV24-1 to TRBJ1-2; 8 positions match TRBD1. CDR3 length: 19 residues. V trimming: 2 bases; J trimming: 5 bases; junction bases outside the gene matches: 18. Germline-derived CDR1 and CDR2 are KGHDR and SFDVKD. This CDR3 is CATSDSPGTGKSKLYGYTF. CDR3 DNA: TGTGCCACCAGTGATTCCCCCGGGACAGGAAAATCCAAGCTATATGGCTACACCTTC.

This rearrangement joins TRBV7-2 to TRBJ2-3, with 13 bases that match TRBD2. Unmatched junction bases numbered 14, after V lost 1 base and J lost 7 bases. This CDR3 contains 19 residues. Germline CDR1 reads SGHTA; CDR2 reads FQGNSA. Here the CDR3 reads CASSLVIGATSGGRYTQYF. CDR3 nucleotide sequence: TGTGCCAGCAGCTTAGTGATTGGCGCGACTAGCGGGGGGCGGTATACGCAGTATTTT.

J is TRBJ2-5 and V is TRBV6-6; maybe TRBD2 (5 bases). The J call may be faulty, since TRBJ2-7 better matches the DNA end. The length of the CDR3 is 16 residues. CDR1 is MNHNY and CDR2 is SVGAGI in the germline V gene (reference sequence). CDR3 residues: CASSYHGLSPSGEQYF. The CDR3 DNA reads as TGTGCCAGCAGTTACCACGGACTCTCCCCCTCCGGCGAGCAGTACTTC.

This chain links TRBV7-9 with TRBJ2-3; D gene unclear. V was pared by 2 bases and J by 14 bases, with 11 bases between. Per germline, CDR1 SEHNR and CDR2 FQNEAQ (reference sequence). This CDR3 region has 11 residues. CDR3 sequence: CASSLLVFPYF. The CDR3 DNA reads TGTGCCAGCAGCTTACTAGTATTTCCGTATTTT.

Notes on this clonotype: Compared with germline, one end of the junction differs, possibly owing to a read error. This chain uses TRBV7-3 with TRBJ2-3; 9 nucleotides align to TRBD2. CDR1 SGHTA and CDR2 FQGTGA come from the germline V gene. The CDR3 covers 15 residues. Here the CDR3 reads CAGSPLAGGTDTQYF. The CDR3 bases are TGTGCCGGCAGCCCCTTAGCGGGAGGCACAGATACGCAGTATTTT.

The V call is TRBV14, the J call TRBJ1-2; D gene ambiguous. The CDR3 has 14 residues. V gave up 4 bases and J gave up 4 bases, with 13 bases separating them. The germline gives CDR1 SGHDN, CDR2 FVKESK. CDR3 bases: TGTGCCAGCAGCCGAAGGAGGTTCGGCTATGGCTACACCTTC. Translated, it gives CASSRRRFGYGYTF.

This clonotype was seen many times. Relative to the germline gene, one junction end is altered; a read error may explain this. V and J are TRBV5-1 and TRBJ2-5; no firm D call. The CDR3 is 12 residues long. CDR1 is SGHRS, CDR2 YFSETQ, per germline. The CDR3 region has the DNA TGTGCCAGCAGCCTACTACAAGAGACCCAGTACTTC. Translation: CASSLLQETQYF.

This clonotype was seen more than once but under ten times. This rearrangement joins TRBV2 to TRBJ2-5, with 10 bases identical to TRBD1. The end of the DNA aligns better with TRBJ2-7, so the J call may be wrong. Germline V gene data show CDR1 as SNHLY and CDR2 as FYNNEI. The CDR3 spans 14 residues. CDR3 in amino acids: CASMRQGASYEQYF. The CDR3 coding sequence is TGTGCCAGCATGAGACAGGGGGCGTCTTACGAGCAGTACTTC.

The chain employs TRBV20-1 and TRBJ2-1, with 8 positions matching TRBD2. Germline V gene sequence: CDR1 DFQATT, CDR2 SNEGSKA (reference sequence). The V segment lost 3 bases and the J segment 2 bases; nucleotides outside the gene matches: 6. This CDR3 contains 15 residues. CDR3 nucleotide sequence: TGCAGTGCTAGGTTGGGGCGGGGGGCCTACAATGAGCAGTTCTTC. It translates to CSARLGRGAYNEQFF.

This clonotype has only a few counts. Here the CDR3 reads CASRKTMNYGYTF. The CDR3, as DNA: TGTGCCAGCAGAAAGACAATGAACTATGGCTACACCTTC. The chain links TRBV6-5 to TRBJ1-2; D unresolved. CDR3 length: 13 amino acids. Trimming shortened V by 6 bases and J by 2 bases, and 10 bases separated the two germline ends. Germline V lookup: CDR1 MNHEY, CDR2 SVGAGI.

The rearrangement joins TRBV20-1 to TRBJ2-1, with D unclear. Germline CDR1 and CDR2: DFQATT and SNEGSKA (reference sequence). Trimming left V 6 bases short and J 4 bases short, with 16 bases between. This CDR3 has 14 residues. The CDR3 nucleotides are TGCAGTGCCAGGTCGGGCCTTAGGTACAATGAGCAGTTCTTC. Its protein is CSARSGLRYNEQFF.

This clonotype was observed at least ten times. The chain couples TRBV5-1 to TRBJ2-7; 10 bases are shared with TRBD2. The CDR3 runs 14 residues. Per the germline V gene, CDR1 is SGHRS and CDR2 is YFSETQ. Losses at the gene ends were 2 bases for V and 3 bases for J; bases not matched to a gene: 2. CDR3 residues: CASSLAGGYYEQYF. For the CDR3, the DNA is TGCGCCAGCAGCTTAGCGGGAGGGTACTACGAGCAGTACTTC.

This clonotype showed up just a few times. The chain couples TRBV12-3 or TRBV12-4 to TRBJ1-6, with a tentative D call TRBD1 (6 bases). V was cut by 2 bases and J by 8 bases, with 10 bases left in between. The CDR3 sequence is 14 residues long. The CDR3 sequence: CASSLFHRDSPLHF. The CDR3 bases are TGTGCCAGCAGTTTATTCCACAGGGATTCACCCCTCCACTTT.

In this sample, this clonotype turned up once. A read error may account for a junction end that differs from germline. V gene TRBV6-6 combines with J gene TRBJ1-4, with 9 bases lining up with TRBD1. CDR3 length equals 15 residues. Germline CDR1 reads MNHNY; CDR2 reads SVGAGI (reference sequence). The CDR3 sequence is CASSSYRGPDEELFF. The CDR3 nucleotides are TGTGCCAGCAGTTCCTACAGGGGGCCGGATGAAGAACTGTTTTTT.

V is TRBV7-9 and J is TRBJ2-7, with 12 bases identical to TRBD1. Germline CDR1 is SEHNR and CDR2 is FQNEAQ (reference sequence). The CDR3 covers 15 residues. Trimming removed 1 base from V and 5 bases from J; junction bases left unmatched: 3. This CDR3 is CASSLGDRGPNEQYF. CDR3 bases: TGTGCCAGCAGCTTAGGGGACAGGGGGCCGAACGAGCAGTACTTC.

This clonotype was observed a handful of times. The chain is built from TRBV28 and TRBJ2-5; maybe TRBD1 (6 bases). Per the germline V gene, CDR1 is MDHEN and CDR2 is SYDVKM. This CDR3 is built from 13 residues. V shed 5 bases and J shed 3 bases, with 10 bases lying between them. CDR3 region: CASSKGEKETQYF. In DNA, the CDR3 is TGTGCCAGCAGTAAGGGGGAGAAAGAGACCCAGTACTTC.

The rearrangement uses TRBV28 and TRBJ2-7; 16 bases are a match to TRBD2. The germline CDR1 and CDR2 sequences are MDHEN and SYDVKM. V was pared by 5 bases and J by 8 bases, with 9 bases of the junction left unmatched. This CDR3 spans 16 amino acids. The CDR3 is CASSTSGTSGRAKQYF. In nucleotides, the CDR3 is TGTGCCAGCAGTACTTCCGGGACTAGCGGGAGGGCGAAGCAGTACTTC.

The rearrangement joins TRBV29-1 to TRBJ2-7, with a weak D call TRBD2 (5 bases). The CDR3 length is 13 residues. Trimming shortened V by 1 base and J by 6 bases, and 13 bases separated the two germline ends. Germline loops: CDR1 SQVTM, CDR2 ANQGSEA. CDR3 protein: CSVEGSSLGEQYF. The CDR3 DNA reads TGCAGCGTTGAAGGGTCTAGCTTAGGCGAGCAGTACTTC.